The entry below gives a single TCR beta chain sequence along with its context. The source of the sample is a study of Ad26.COV2.S vaccination and SARS-CoV-2 variants. TCRdb's table, derived via immunoSEQ multiplex PCR, lists solely in-frame clones and lacks some. Here the sample spans around 320,000 clones, about 82% being singletons. From germline, CDR1 is SGDLS and CDR2 YYNGEE. Trimming cost V 3 bases and J 5 bases, with 17 bases left between them. The length of the CDR3 is 15 residues. The treatment here: 15 to 20 received Ad26.COV2.S at low or high dose, single or two shots; 5 received placebo; per-sample allocation not given. On day 63 after the first injection, vaccine and placebo recipients gave samples.

This sequence originates from a person aged 18-60 years who received the Ad26.COV2.S COVID-19 vaccine or a placebo. The chain carries TRBV9 and TRBJ2-5; D is undetermined. The input for sequencing was peripheral blood, taken in a trial of Ad26.COV2.S vaccine versus placebo. The CDR3 region is CASSGEGGPRETQYF. The CDR3 region has the DNA TGTGCCAGCAGCGGAGAAGGTGGACCCCGGGAGACCCAGTACTTC.